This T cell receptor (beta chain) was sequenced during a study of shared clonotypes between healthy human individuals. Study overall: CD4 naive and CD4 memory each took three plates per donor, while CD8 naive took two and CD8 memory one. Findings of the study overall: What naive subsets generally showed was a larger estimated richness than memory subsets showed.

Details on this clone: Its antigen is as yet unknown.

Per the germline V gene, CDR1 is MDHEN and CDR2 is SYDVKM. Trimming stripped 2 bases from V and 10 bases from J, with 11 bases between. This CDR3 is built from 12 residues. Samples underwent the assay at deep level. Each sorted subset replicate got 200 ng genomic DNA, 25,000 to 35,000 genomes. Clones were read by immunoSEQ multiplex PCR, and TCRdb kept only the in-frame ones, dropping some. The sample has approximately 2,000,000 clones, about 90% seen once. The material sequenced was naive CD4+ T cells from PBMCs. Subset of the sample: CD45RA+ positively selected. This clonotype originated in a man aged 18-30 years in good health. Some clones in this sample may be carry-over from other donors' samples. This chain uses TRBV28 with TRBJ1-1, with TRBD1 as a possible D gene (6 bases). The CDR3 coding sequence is TGTGCCAGCAGTTTACGGGGGGCAGCAGCTTTCTTT. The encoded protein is CASSLRGAAAFF.